This is a list of T cell receptor beta chains from one sample in a study of blood T cell repertoires in COVID-19. Using immunoSEQ multiplex PCR, the repertoire was profiled, and TCRdb retains in-frame clones only, with some absent. The sample contains about 350,000 clones, roughly 90% of which appear only once. The sequenced sample consisted of PBMCs or T cells enriched from blood (not recorded which). The receptor source for this set is a woman younger than 45 who had been exposed to COVID-19. CDR3s include the opening cysteine and the closing phenylalanine or tryptophan. Each record gives: clone size, V gene, D gene, J gene, CDR3 protein, CDR3 DNA. The D gene is left open where the match is weak. Clone size is given for some rows only: seen once, a few or many times, or a class if the clone is expanded.

>.|TRBV10-1|.|TRBJ2-3
CASSERQGMDTQYF
TGCGCCAGCAGTGAGAGGCAGGGGATGGATACGCAGTATTTT
>.|TRBV19|TRBD1|TRBJ2-3
CASSRQGLDTQYF
TGTGCCAGTAGTAGACAGGGCTTAGATACGCAGTATTTT
>.|TRBV4-1|.|TRBJ2-7
CASSQPGSSDEQYF
TGCGCCAGCAGCCAACCCGGGAGTTCGGACGAGCAGTACTTC
>few|TRBV28|.|TRBJ1-6
CAAGSNSPLHF
TGTGCCGCCGGGTCAAATTCACCCCTCCACTTT
>.|TRBV19|TRBD1|TRBJ2-7
CASSVGQGTGAAYEQYF
TGTGCCAGTAGTGTTGGACAGGGTACGGGGGCCGCCTACGAGCAGTACTTC
>.|TRBV28|TRBD1|TRBJ2-7
CASSPRWDRGYEQYF
TGTGCCAGCAGCCCAAGGTGGGACAGGGGCTACGAGCAGTACTTC
>.|TRBV18|.|TRBJ2-7
CASSPVAGAPYEQYF
TGTGCCAGCTCACCTGTGGCAGGGGCACCTTACGAGCAGTACTTC
>.|TRBV19|TRBD1|TRBJ2-7
CASSTGQGTYEQYF
TGTGCCAGTAGTACGGGACAGGGGACCTACGAGCAGTACTTC
>.|TRBV10-3|.|TRBJ2-3
CAISANTARQAITDTQYF
TGTGCCATCAGCGCTAATACGGCTAGACAGGCGATCACAGATACGCAGTATTTT
>.|TRBV7-9|.|TRBJ1-4
CASSLDRVGEKLFF
TGTGCCAGCAGCTTAGACAGGGTTGGGGAAAAACTGTTTTTT
>.|TRBV28|.|TRBJ2-5
CASSRQETQYF
TGTGCCAGCAGCCGTCAAGAGACCCAGTACTTC
>.|TRBV13|TRBD2|TRBJ2-1
CASSTRGLASSYNEQFF
TGTGCCAGCAGCACCCGGGGACTAGCGAGTTCCTACAATGAGCAGTTCTTC
>.|TRBV9|.|TRBJ2-5
CASSVGGKTETQYF
TGTGCCAGCAGCGTAGGCGGCAAAACGGAGACCCAGTACTTC
>.|TRBV27|TRBD1|TRBJ1-2
CASSLSGTETNYGYTF
TGTGCCAGCAGTTTATCCGGGACAGAAACTAACTATGGCTACACCTTC
>.|TRBV19|TRBD1|TRBJ1-1
CASSIWTGAPGTEAFF
TGTGCCAGTAGTATATGGACAGGGGCCCCGGGCACTGAAGCTTTCTTT
>few|TRBV28|.|TRBJ2-7
CASSLNEGEQYF
TGTGCCAGCAGTTTGAATGAGGGCGAGCAGTACTTC
>.|TRBV2|.|TRBJ1-5
CASTRGGNQPQHF
TGTGCCAGCACTAGGGGTGGCAATCAGCCCCAGCATTTT
>.|TRBV2|TRBD1|TRBJ2-3
CASSAGTGLPPDTQYF
TGTGCCAGCAGTGCAGGGACAGGGCTGCCCCCAGATACGCAGTATTTT
>.|TRBV4-2|TRBD1|TRBJ1-1
CASSQEAGGNTEAFF
TGTGCCAGCAGCCAAGAGGCAGGGGGTAACACTGAAGCTTTCTTT
>.|TRBV3-1/TRBV3-2|TRBD1|TRBJ2-7
CASSQTGTGTYEQYF
TGTGCCAGCAGCCAAACCGGGACAGGGACCTACGAGCAGTACTTC
>.|TRBV27|.|TRBJ1-2
CASSLGRAGYGYTF
TGTGCCAGCAGTTTGGGCAGGGCCGGCTATGGCTACACCTTC
>.|TRBV7-3|TRBD1|TRBJ1-1
CASSLDRETEAFF
TGTGCCAGCAGCTTAGACAGGGAGACTGAAGCTTTCTTT
>.|TRBV29-1|TRBD2|TRBJ2-3
CSVVRLAGADTQYF
TGCAGCGTTGTACGACTAGCGGGAGCGGATACGCAGTATTTT
>.|TRBV5-1|TRBD2|TRBJ2-2
CASSLWTSAGELFF
TGCGCCAGCAGCTTATGGACTAGCGCCGGGGAGCTGTTTTTT
>.|TRBV28|.|TRBJ1-5
CASSPPLGRNQPQHF
TGTGCCAGCAGTCCACCCCTGGGCCGCAATCAGCCCCAGCATTTT
>.|TRBV7-3|TRBD1|TRBJ2-3
CASSQPTGGSTDTQYF
TGTGCCAGCAGCCAACCGACAGGGGGCAGCACAGATACGCAGTATTTT
>.|TRBV3-1/TRBV3-2|.|TRBJ2-3
CASSPGLKFDTQYF
TGTGCCAGCAGCCCGGGACTGAAGTTTGATACGCAGTATTTT
>few|TRBV4-1|.|TRBJ1-4
CASSQDPSEGGKLFF
TGCGCCAGCAGCCAAGATCCTTCCGAAGGCGGAAAACTGTTTTTT
>.|TRBV10-1|.|TRBJ1-1
CASSETVAGTEAFF
TGCGCCAGCAGTGAAACAGTCGCCGGCACTGAAGCTTTCTTT
>.|TRBV3-1/TRBV3-2|TRBD2|TRBJ2-1
CASSQDPPTSGAYNEQFF
TGTGCCAGCAGCCAAGATCCCCCTACTAGCGGAGCCTACAATGAGCAGTTCTTC
>.|TRBV2|.|TRBJ1-2
CASSLRLPYGYTF
TGTGCCAGCAGTTTGAGACTACCCTATGGCTACACCTTC
>.|TRBV7-9|TRBD2|TRBJ2-5
CASSPTSGRALETQYF
TGTGCCAGCAGCCCCACTAGCGGGAGGGCTCTGGAGACCCAGTACTTC
>.|TRBV20-1|TRBD2|TRBJ2-7
CSASWGGYEQYF
TGCAGTGCTAGTTGGGGGGGATACGAGCAGTACTTC
>.|TRBV24-1|TRBD1|TRBJ1-2
CATSDWDREVGYTF
TGTGCCACCAGTGACTGGGACAGGGAAGTTGGCTACACCTTC
>.|TRBV7-9|TRBD2|TRBJ2-5
CASSPGLAGGKTQYF
TGTGCCAGCAGCCCCGGACTAGCGGGAGGAAAGACCCAGTACTTC
>.|TRBV5-1|TRBD1|TRBJ2-5
CASSLTGGETQYF
TGCGCCAGCAGCTTGACAGGGGGTGAGACCCAGTACTTC
>.|TRBV30|.|TRBJ1-3
CAWSRGSSGNTIYF
TGTGCCTGGAGTAGAGGGAGCTCTGGAAACACCATATATTTT
>.|TRBV5-5|.|TRBJ1-1
CASSTGPANTEAFF
TGTGCCAGCAGCACAGGACCGGCGAACACTGAAGCTTTCTTT
>.|TRBV7-9|TRBD1|TRBJ1-6
CASSRGTAEDNSPLHF
TGTGCCAGCAGCCGCGGGACAGCCGAGGATAATTCACCCCTCCACTTT